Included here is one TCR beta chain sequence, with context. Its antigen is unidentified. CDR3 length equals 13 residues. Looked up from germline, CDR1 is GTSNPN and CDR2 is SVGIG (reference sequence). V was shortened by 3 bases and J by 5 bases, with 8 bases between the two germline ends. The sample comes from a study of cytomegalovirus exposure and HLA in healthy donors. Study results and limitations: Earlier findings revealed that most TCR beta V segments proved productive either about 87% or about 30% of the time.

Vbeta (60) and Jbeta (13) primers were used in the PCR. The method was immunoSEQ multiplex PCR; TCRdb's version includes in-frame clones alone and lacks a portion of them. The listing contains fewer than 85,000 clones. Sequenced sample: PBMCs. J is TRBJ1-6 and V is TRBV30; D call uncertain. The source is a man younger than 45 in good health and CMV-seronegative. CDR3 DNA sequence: TGTGCCTGGAGCAGCGGGAATAATTCACCCCTCCACTTT. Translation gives CAWSSGNNSPLHF.